Listed here are 8 T cell receptor beta chains from one sample, sequenced in a study of early T cells in non-severe SARS-CoV-2 infection. TCRdb analysed the 5' RACE reads with MiXCR anew, one entry per CDR3 protein. The data hold some 61,000 distinct CDR3 sequences, with around 9% observed a single time. What was sequenced was whole blood. These TCRs come from an adult who was a healthcare worker with PCR-confirmed SARS-CoV-2 infection or an uninfected control (not recorded which).

The J gene is TRBJ1-4, the V gene TRBV20-1; D is ambiguous. This CDR3 contains 13 residues. The germline gives CDR1 DFQATT, CDR2 SNEGSKA (reference sequence). V lost 2 bases and J lost 8, with 12 bases in between. The CDR3 sequence is CSARSGRREKLFF. The CDR3 nucleotides are TGCAGTGCTAGATCAGGCAGACGGGAAAAACTGTTTTTT.

DNA for the CDR3: TGCGCCAGCAGCGGATCCGGGACGGCTAAGAACACTGAAGCTTTCTTT. This translates into CASSGSGTAKNTEAFF. The chain employs TRBV5-1 and TRBJ1-1, with a tentative D call TRBD1 (5 bases). Trimming removed 4 bases from V and 1 base from J, with 17 bases in between. Germline CDR1 is SGHRS and CDR2 is YFSETQ. The CDR3 loop spans 16 amino acids.

The table lists this clonotype with a few counts. V gene TRBV7-3 combines with J gene TRBJ2-3; D might be TRBD1 or TRBD2, each matching 6 bases. CDR1 SGHTA and CDR2 FQGTGA come from the germline V gene. V dropped 4 bases and J dropped 5 bases, with 16 bases sitting between them. The CDR3 has 15 residues. In nucleotides, the CDR3 is TGTGCCAGCAGCTCCGGGGGCGCCCAGGGAGATACGCAGTATTTT. Translated, it gives CASSSGGAQGDTQYF.

This clonotype came up many times. The chain is built from TRBV20-1 and TRBJ2-5, with D tentatively TRBD2 (7 bases). Per the germline V gene, CDR1 is DFQATT and CDR2 is SNEGSKA (reference sequence). This CDR3 is built from 14 residues. V lost 0 bases to trimming and J lost 4 bases, with 12 bases between them. The CDR3 loop is CSARDGGPGETQYF. The CDR3 coding sequence is TGCAGTGCTAGAGACGGGGGGCCGGGAGAGACCCAGTACTTC.

The chain employs TRBV3-1 and TRBJ2-7, with D perhaps TRBD1 (5 bases). This CDR3 contains 12 residues. In germline, CDR1 is LGHDT, CDR2 YNNKEL (reference sequence). Trimming removed 2 bases at V and 7 bases at J, with 9 bases between. CDR3 residues: CASSQQTDEQYF. The CDR3 nucleotides read TGTGCCAGCAGCCAACAGACAGATGAGCAGTACTTC.

This clonotype was counted ten times or more. V is TRBV18 and J is TRBJ2-3, with D perhaps assigned TRBD1 or TRBD2 (5 bases each). The germline V and J ends were trimmed by 3 bases and 2 bases, with 6 bases remaining between them. Per the germline V gene, CDR1 is KGHSH and CDR2 is LQKENI. The CDR3 length is 13 residues. The DNA for the CDR3 is TGTGCCAGCTCACCGGGGGTCACAGATACGCAGTATTTT. Its translation is CASSPGVTDTQYF.

In this sample, this clonotype turned up many times. V and J are TRBV10-2 and TRBJ2-2, with 9 positions matching TRBD2. V lost 4 bases to trimming and J lost 3 bases; unmatched junction nucleotides: 3. CDR3 size: 15 residues. Per the germline V gene, CDR1 is WSHSY and CDR2 is SAAADI. This CDR3 reads CASSVGLAYTGELFF. For the CDR3, the DNA is TGCGCCAGCAGTGTGGGACTAGCCTACACCGGGGAGCTGTTTTTT.

The chain uses TRBV9 and TRBJ2-7; TRBD1 matches 7 bases. This CDR3 is 14 amino acids long. Per germline, CDR1 SGDLS and CDR2 YYNGEE. V trimming: 0 bases; J trimming: 3 bases; junction bases outside the gene matches: 3. CDR3 sequence: CASSVEGAFYEQYF. In DNA form, the CDR3 reads TGTGCCAGCAGCGTAGAGGGGGCCTTCTACGAGCAGTACTTC.